The 5 T cell receptor beta chains below all came from one sample that was sequenced in a study of T cell repertoires in cytomegalovirus infection. TCRdb re-called the reads through MiXCR, storing one row per CDR3 protein. Of 200,000 or so distinct CDR3 sequences detected, roughly two fifths appear once; the ten largest clones hold 55% to 60%. These TCRs are of unknown antigen specificity. The source material was CD8+ T cells from cultured PBMCs, sampled from culture after CMV antigen stimulation. Receptor source: a human donor in good health (CMV status not recorded). Some clones in this sample may be carry-over from other donors' samples.

The rearrangement uses TRBV5-1 and TRBJ2-1, with 7 bases matching TRBD1. CDR1 and CDR2 from the germline V gene are SGHRS and YFSETQ. The CDR3 loop spans 16 amino acids. Trimming at V came to 3 bases and at J to 3 bases, leaving 9 bases not matched to a gene. CDR3 coding DNA: TGCGCCAGCAGCTCGGGCCACGGGACAGTCTACAATGAGCAGTTCTTC. Protein product: CASSSGHGTVYNEQFF.

The chain couples TRBV6-5 to TRBJ1-5; tentatively, D is TRBD1 (5 bases). The length of the CDR3 is 14 residues. Germline CDR1 and CDR2: MNHEY and SVGAGI. V was clipped by 0 bases and J by 7 bases, with 10 bases between them. DNA for the CDR3: TGTGCCAGCAGTTACTCAGGGGACGGCCAGCCCCAGCATTTT. Encoded protein: CASSYSGDGQPQHF.

This clonotype occurred a few times. The gene calls are TRBV7-2 and TRBJ2-7; D not certain. This CDR3 contains 12 residues. The germline V gene has CDR1 SGHTA and CDR2 FQGNSA. V was cut by 4 bases and J by 9 bases, with 13 bases left in between. The CDR3 nucleotides read TGTGCCAGCAGCTCCCCCAGCCCGGGGCAGTACTTC. Protein: CASSSPSPGQYF. The whole variable domain, filled in from reference TRBV7-2 and TRBJ2-7, reads GAGVSQSPSNKVTEKGKDVELRCDPISGHTALYWYRQSLGQGLEFLIYFQGNSAPDKSGLPSDRFSAERTGGSVSTLTIQRTQQEDSAVYLCASSSPSPGQYFGPGTRLTVT.

Comments on this clonotype: At one boundary the junction diverges from the germline segment, which might be a read error. This rearrangement joins TRBV20-1 to TRBJ2-3; 7 bases map to TRBD2. CDR3 length equals 14 residues. The germline V gene encodes CDR1 DFQATT and CDR2 SNEGSKA (reference sequence). The CDR3 here is CSARGETSTDSQYF. CDR3 DNA: TGCAGTGCTAGAGGAGAGACTAGCACAGATTCGCAGTATTTT.

The CDR3 DNA is TGTGCCAGCGGGACAGGGGGCCATAATTCACCCCTCCACTTT. This gives the protein CASGTGGHNSPLHF. The V and J genes are TRBV19 and TRBJ1-6, with 12 bases matching TRBD1. Germline values: CDR1 LNHDA, CDR2 SQIVND (reference sequence). V shed 9 bases, J shed 5 bases, and the junction held 2 bases outside the gene matches. There are 14 residues in the CDR3.